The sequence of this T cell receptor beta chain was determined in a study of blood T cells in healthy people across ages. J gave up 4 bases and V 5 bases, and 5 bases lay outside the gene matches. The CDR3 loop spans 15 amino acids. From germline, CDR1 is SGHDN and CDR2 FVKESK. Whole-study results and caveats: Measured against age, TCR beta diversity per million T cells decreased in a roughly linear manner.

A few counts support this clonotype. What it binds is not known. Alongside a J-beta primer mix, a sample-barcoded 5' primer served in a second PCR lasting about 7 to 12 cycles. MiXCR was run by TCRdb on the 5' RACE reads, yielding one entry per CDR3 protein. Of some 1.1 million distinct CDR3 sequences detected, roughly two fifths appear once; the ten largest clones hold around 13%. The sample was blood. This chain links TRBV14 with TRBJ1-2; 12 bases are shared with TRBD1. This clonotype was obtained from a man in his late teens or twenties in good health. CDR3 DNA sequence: TGTGCCAGCAGCGTCGGGACAGGGGGCTTCTATGGCTACACCTTC. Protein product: CASSVGTGGFYGYTF. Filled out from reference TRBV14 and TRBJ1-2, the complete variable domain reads EAGVTQFPSHSVIEKGQTVTLRCDPISGHDNLYWYRRVMGKEIKFLLHFVKESKQDESGMPNNRFLAERTGGTYSTLKVQPAELEDSGVYFCASSVGTGGFYGYTFGSGTRLTVV.